Listed below are T cell receptor beta chains from one sample, sequenced in a study of blood T cell repertoires in COVID-19. Generated by immunoSEQ multiplex PCR, the TCRdb table keeps only in-frame clones and is missing some. There are roughly 330,000 clones in the sample; more than 75% occur only once, and about 5.2% lies in the top ten. Specimen: PBMCs or T cells enriched from blood (not recorded which). The receptor source for this set is a woman in her twenties or thirties who had recovered from COVID-19. Each CDR3 is given with its conserved first and last residue. A D gene is named only where the DNA matches it firmly. Clone size, where shown, is once, few, many, or a class for clones that have expanded.

j_call: TRBJ1-4; d_call: -; clone_size: -; v_call: TRBV4-1; cdr3_aa: CASSQPLRGPNEKLFF; cdr3_nt: TGCGCCAGCAGCCAACCCCTTAGGGGCCCTAATGAAAAACTGTTTTTT
j_call: TRBJ2-2; d_call: -; clone_size: -; v_call: TRBV6-1; cdr3_aa: CASSEVLISRSGELFF; cdr3_nt: TGTGCCAGCAGTGAAGTTCTCATCTCACGGTCCGGGGAGCTGTTTTTT
j_call: TRBJ1-2; d_call: TRBD1; clone_size: -; v_call: TRBV5-1; cdr3_aa: CASSSGQGGGYTF; cdr3_nt: TGCGCCAGCAGCTCCGGACAGGGAGGGGGCTACACCTTC
j_call: TRBJ1-4; d_call: -; clone_size: -; v_call: TRBV28; cdr3_aa: CASSSGGGFWEKLFF; cdr3_nt: TGTGCCAGCAGTTCCGGTGGAGGGTTTTGGGAAAAACTGTTTTTT
j_call: TRBJ1-1; d_call: -; clone_size: -; v_call: TRBV6-5; cdr3_aa: CASSYTTLDRGPEAFF; cdr3_nt: TGTGCCAGCAGTTACACCACCCTCGACAGAGGCCCTGAAGCTTTCTTT
j_call: TRBJ1-1; d_call: TRBD1; clone_size: -; v_call: TRBV5-1; cdr3_aa: CASSPEQGAAEAFF; cdr3_nt: TGCGCCAGCAGCCCTGAACAGGGGGCCGCTGAAGCTTTCTTT
j_call: TRBJ2-5; d_call: -; clone_size: -; v_call: TRBV27; cdr3_aa: CASSPEGVGGATETQYF; cdr3_nt: TGTGCCAGCAGTCCGGAAGGGGTGGGGGGGGCCACGGAGACCCAGTACTTC
j_call: TRBJ1-4; d_call: TRBD1; clone_size: -; v_call: TRBV18; cdr3_aa: CASSPPSTGGEKLFF; cdr3_nt: TGTGCCAGCTCACCACCGTCGACAGGGGGGGAAAAACTGTTTTTT
j_call: TRBJ1-6; d_call: -; clone_size: -; v_call: TRBV5-1; cdr3_aa: CASSPGSLGSPLHF; cdr3_nt: TGCGCCAGCAGCCCTGGGAGTCTTGGTTCACCCCTCCACTTT
j_call: TRBJ2-6; d_call: -; clone_size: -; v_call: TRBV24-1; cdr3_aa: CATSDLPSGAGANVLTF; cdr3_nt: TGTGCCACCAGTGATTTGCCCTCAGGGGCTGGGGCCAACGTCCTGACTTTC
j_call: TRBJ2-7; d_call: TRBD1; clone_size: -; v_call: TRBV9; cdr3_aa: CASSEGQGLSYEQYF; cdr3_nt: TGTGCCAGCAGCGAGGGACAGGGGCTTTCCTACGAGCAGTACTTC
j_call: TRBJ2-7; d_call: -; clone_size: -; v_call: TRBV28; cdr3_aa: CASRTSGLYEQYF; cdr3_nt: TGTGCCAGCAGAACCTCGGGACTCTACGAGCAGTACTTC
j_call: TRBJ2-1; d_call: -; clone_size: -; v_call: TRBV3-1/TRBV3-2; cdr3_aa: CASSQNLGNEQFF; cdr3_nt: TGTGCCAGCAGCCAAAACCTCGGCAATGAGCAGTTCTTC
j_call: TRBJ1-2; d_call: TRBD1; clone_size: -; v_call: TRBV7-9; cdr3_aa: CASSPPLQGANGYTF; cdr3_nt: TGTGCCAGCAGCCCGCCTTTACAGGGGGCGAACGGCTACACCTTC
j_call: TRBJ1-2; d_call: -; clone_size: once; v_call: TRBV6-2/TRBV6-3; cdr3_aa: CASSPRIRGYTF; cdr3_nt: TGTGCCAGCAGCCCACGGATCAGGGGCTACACCTTC
j_call: TRBJ1-1; d_call: -; clone_size: -; v_call: TRBV6-1; cdr3_aa: CASSEVERDRRVEAFF; cdr3_nt: TGTGCCAGCAGTGAAGTTGAACGGGATAGACGAGTAGAAGCTTTCTTT
j_call: TRBJ1-2; d_call: -; clone_size: -; v_call: TRBV3-1/TRBV3-2; cdr3_aa: CASSQRQVVREGGYTF; cdr3_nt: TGTGCCAGCAGCCAGCGGCAGGTAGTAAGAGAGGGTGGCTACACCTTC
j_call: TRBJ1-3; d_call: -; clone_size: -; v_call: TRBV7-9; cdr3_aa: CASSSSGGNTIYF; cdr3_nt: TGTGCCAGCAGCTCAAGCGGTGGAAACACCATATATTTT
j_call: TRBJ1-4; d_call: -; clone_size: -; v_call: TRBV28; cdr3_aa: CASSPGTWKEKLFF; cdr3_nt: TGTGCCAGCAGTCCCGGGACTTGGAAGGAAAAACTGTTTTTT
j_call: TRBJ1-2; d_call: TRBD1; clone_size: -; v_call: TRBV10-3; cdr3_aa: CAIADRVSSYGYTF; cdr3_nt: TGTGCCATCGCGGACAGGGTTTCATCCTATGGCTACACCTTC
j_call: TRBJ2-1; d_call: -; clone_size: -; v_call: TRBV11-2; cdr3_aa: CASSSMSGVGEQFF; cdr3_nt: TGTGCCAGCAGCTCTATGTCGGGAGTCGGTGAGCAGTTCTTC
j_call: TRBJ1-6; d_call: -; clone_size: -; v_call: TRBV7-8; cdr3_aa: CASSLVRDITYNSPLHF; cdr3_nt: TGTGCCAGCAGTTTAGTCAGGGATATTACGTATAATTCACCCCTCCACTTT
j_call: TRBJ1-6; d_call: -; clone_size: -; v_call: TRBV5-5; cdr3_aa: CASSPVLNGLPPLHF; cdr3_nt: TGTGCCAGCAGCCCCGTTCTTAATGGACTCCCGCCCCTCCACTTT
j_call: TRBJ2-7; d_call: -; clone_size: few; v_call: TRBV5-5; cdr3_aa: CASSLRFNRFDEQYF; cdr3_nt: TGTGCCAGCAGCTTGAGGTTTAACAGGTTCGACGAGCAGTACTTC
j_call: TRBJ2-7; d_call: -; clone_size: once; v_call: TRBV11-1; cdr3_aa: CASSSTQGHDEQYF; cdr3_nt: TGTGCCAGCAGCTCGACTCAGGGGCACGACGAGCAGTACTTC
j_call: TRBJ2-5; d_call: -; clone_size: -; v_call: TRBV3-1/TRBV3-2; cdr3_aa: CASSQGLRGPEEETQYF; cdr3_nt: TGTGCCAGCAGCCAAGGATTAAGGGGTCCAGAGGAGGAGACCCAGTACTTC
j_call: TRBJ2-3; d_call: -; clone_size: once; v_call: TRBV29-1; cdr3_aa: CSVEGSGNPDTQYF; cdr3_nt: TGCAGCGTTGAAGGGTCAGGGAATCCAGATACGCAGTATTTT
j_call: TRBJ2-3; d_call: -; clone_size: -; v_call: TRBV19; cdr3_aa: CASSIFGGMTDTQYF; cdr3_nt: TGTGCCAGTAGTATATTTGGGGGGATGACAGATACGCAGTATTTT
j_call: TRBJ1-3; d_call: -; clone_size: -; v_call: TRBV7-9; cdr3_aa: CASSGIRQISGNTIYF; cdr3_nt: TGTGCCAGCAGCGGAATTAGACAGATCTCTGGAAACACCATATATTTT
j_call: TRBJ1-1; d_call: -; clone_size: -; v_call: TRBV3-1/TRBV3-2; cdr3_aa: CASSPRGLAEAFF; cdr3_nt: TGTGCCAGCAGCCCCCGAGGTTTGGCTGAAGCTTTCTTT
j_call: TRBJ2-3; d_call: TRBD2; clone_size: -; v_call: TRBV6-4; cdr3_aa: CASSPSSGGATDTQYF; cdr3_nt: TGTGCCAGCAGTCCTTCTAGCGGGGGGGCCACAGATACGCAGTATTTT
j_call: TRBJ1-6; d_call: -; clone_size: -; v_call: TRBV9; cdr3_aa: CASSVGSGSYNSPLHF; cdr3_nt: TGTGCCAGCAGCGTAGGCAGTGGTTCCTATAATTCACCCCTCCACTTT
j_call: TRBJ1-4; d_call: TRBD1; clone_size: -; v_call: TRBV30; cdr3_aa: CAWNRDRSNEKLFF; cdr3_nt: TGTGCCTGGAATCGGGACAGATCTAATGAAAAACTGTTTTTT
j_call: TRBJ2-7; d_call: -; clone_size: once; v_call: TRBV7-6; cdr3_aa: CASSLTPPGNRVYEQYF; cdr3_nt: TGTGCCAGCAGCTTAACCCCCCCCGGGAATCGGGTATACGAGCAGTACTTC
j_call: TRBJ2-3; d_call: -; clone_size: -; v_call: TRBV5-4; cdr3_aa: CASSPGGARRLDTQYF; cdr3_nt: TGTGCCAGCAGCCCTGGGGGGGCCCGCCGGCTGGATACGCAGTATTTT
j_call: TRBJ1-5; d_call: -; clone_size: -; v_call: TRBV28; cdr3_aa: CASSLLSIPPQHF; cdr3_nt: TGTGCCAGCAGTTTGCTCTCTATTCCGCCCCAGCATTTT
j_call: TRBJ2-5; d_call: -; clone_size: -; v_call: TRBV7-2; cdr3_aa: CASSLSIGRVRETQYF; cdr3_nt: TGTGCCAGCAGCTTAAGTATAGGGAGAGTAAGGGAGACCCAGTACTTC
j_call: TRBJ1-5; d_call: -; clone_size: -; v_call: TRBV2; cdr3_aa: CASRRGGMYQPQHF; cdr3_nt: TGTGCCAGCAGGAGGGGGGGAATGTATCAGCCCCAGCATTTT
j_call: TRBJ1-3; d_call: -; clone_size: -; v_call: TRBV11-2; cdr3_aa: CASSLDYRVSSGNTIYF; cdr3_nt: TGTGCCAGCAGCTTAGACTACCGGGTTAGCTCTGGAAACACCATATATTTT
j_call: TRBJ2-2; d_call: -; clone_size: -; v_call: TRBV2; cdr3_aa: CASSGTDSPGTGELFF; cdr3_nt: TGTGCCAGCAGTGGTACAGACAGCCCCGGCACCGGGGAGCTGTTTTTT
j_call: TRBJ2-1; d_call: -; clone_size: -; v_call: TRBV7-8; cdr3_aa: CASSLSTGSPLNEQFF; cdr3_nt: TGTGCCAGCAGCCTAAGTACAGGCTCTCCCCTCAATGAGCAGTTCTTC
j_call: TRBJ1-3; d_call: -; clone_size: few; v_call: TRBV28; cdr3_aa: CASSELREPTPGNTIYF; cdr3_nt: TGTGCCAGCAGTGAACTACGGGAACCCACGCCTGGAAACACCATATATTTT
j_call: TRBJ1-5; d_call: -; clone_size: once; v_call: TRBV28; cdr3_aa: CASSYSWGGEYRHPDSNQPQHF; cdr3_nt: TGTGCCAGCAGTTATTCCTGGGGAGGCGAATATCGTCATCCGGATAGCAATCAGCCCCAGCATTTT
j_call: TRBJ2-2; d_call: -; clone_size: -; v_call: TRBV5-4; cdr3_aa: CASSLAGWAGGELFF; cdr3_nt: TGTGCCAGCAGCTTGGCAGGGTGGGCTGGCGGGGAGCTGTTTTTT
j_call: TRBJ1-1; d_call: -; clone_size: -; v_call: TRBV7-9; cdr3_aa: CASSPRVGLNTEAFF; cdr3_nt: TGTGCCAGCAGCCCCCGGGTAGGTTTGAACACTGAAGCTTTCTTT
j_call: TRBJ1-6; d_call: -; clone_size: -; v_call: TRBV27; cdr3_aa: CASTPRLGSPLHF; cdr3_nt: TGTGCCAGCACCCCCCGTTTGGGCTCACCCCTCCACTTT
j_call: TRBJ2-7; d_call: -; clone_size: once; v_call: TRBV14; cdr3_aa: CARARGRSHYEQYF; cdr3_nt: TGTGCCAGGGCGCGGGGGCGTTCTCACTACGAGCAGTACTTC
j_call: TRBJ2-1; d_call: TRBD2; clone_size: -; v_call: TRBV7-6; cdr3_aa: CASSLDYRGVYEQFF; cdr3_nt: TGTGCCAGCAGCTTAGACTATCGGGGGGTCTATGAGCAGTTCTTC
j_call: TRBJ2-3; d_call: TRBD1; clone_size: few; v_call: TRBV5-1; cdr3_aa: CASSLLGQGVSSTDTQYF; cdr3_nt: TGCGCCAGCAGCTTGTTGGGACAGGGGGTTTCTAGCACAGATACGCAGTATTTT
j_call: TRBJ1-6; d_call: -; clone_size: -; v_call: TRBV30; cdr3_aa: CAWSRENNSPLHF; cdr3_nt: TGTGCCTGGAGCAGGGAAAACAATTCACCCCTCCACTTT
j_call: TRBJ1-1; d_call: -; clone_size: few; v_call: TRBV24-1; cdr3_aa: CATSDSRAGNTEAFF; cdr3_nt: TGTGCCACCAGTGATAGCAGGGCCGGGAACACTGAAGCTTTCTTT
j_call: TRBJ1-2; d_call: TRBD1; clone_size: -; v_call: TRBV5-8; cdr3_aa: CASSLGDSPGYTF; cdr3_nt: TGTGCCAGCAGCTTGGGGGACAGTCCTGGCTACACCTTC
j_call: TRBJ2-2; d_call: -; clone_size: -; v_call: TRBV13; cdr3_aa: CASSPIRRGATGELFF; cdr3_nt: TGTGCCAGCAGCCCCATAAGACGCGGGGCCACCGGGGAGCTGTTTTTT
j_call: TRBJ1-3; d_call: TRBD1; clone_size: -; v_call: TRBV5-1; cdr3_aa: CASSARWDRGSSPSSGNTIYF; cdr3_nt: TGCGCCAGCAGCGCTCGCTGGGACAGGGGATCCTCACCGAGCTCTGGAAACACCATATATTTT
j_call: TRBJ1-2; d_call: -; clone_size: -; v_call: TRBV4-2; cdr3_aa: CASSQAGGAYGYTF; cdr3_nt: TGTGCCAGCAGCCAGGCGGGAGGGGCCTATGGCTACACCTTC
j_call: TRBJ2-7; d_call: -; clone_size: -; v_call: TRBV11-1; cdr3_aa: CASSLTRDLSYEQYF; cdr3_nt: TGTGCCAGCAGCTTGACTAGGGACTTATCCTACGAGCAGTACTTC
j_call: TRBJ1-2; d_call: TRBD1; clone_size: few; v_call: TRBV28; cdr3_aa: CASSFMALQGAWGNGYTF; cdr3_nt: TGTGCCAGCAGTTTCATGGCCTTACAGGGGGCCTGGGGAAATGGCTACACCTTC
j_call: TRBJ2-2; d_call: TRBD2; clone_size: once; v_call: TRBV30; cdr3_aa: CAWIPASGGANTGELFF; cdr3_nt: TGTGCCTGGATCCCGGCTAGCGGGGGGGCGAACACCGGGGAGCTGTTTTTT
j_call: TRBJ2-5; d_call: TRBD2; clone_size: -; v_call: TRBV30; cdr3_aa: CAWTRTSASQETQYF; cdr3_nt: TGTGCCTGGACCCGGACTAGCGCCTCTCAAGAGACCCAGTACTTC